The clone carrying this T cell receptor (beta chain) qualifies as large. Its antigen is as yet unknown. These data originate in a study of T cells in localized non-small cell lung cancer. Study-level points and caveats: Of the top 100 tumor clones, median around 55 were in adjacent lung, approximately 28 among its top 100.

Produced via immunoSEQ multiplex PCR; TCRdb's table is partial and in-frame only. Counted here are under 1,000 clones, approximately 25% occurring once; the ten biggest clones make up approximately 24%. Germline CDR1 reads SGHNT; CDR2 reads YENEEA. There are 14 residues in the CDR3. Losses at the gene ends were 5 bases for V and 11 bases for J; bases not matched to a gene: 12. This clonotype originated in an older female donor with stage I lung adenocarcinoma. The sample here was normal lung tissue next to the tumor, taken before any cancer treatment. V gene TRBV11-3 combines with J gene TRBJ2-1, with 7 bases aligning to TRBD1. The CDR3: CASSLTNDRAQQFF. The CDR3, as DNA: TGTGCCAGCAGCCTGACAAACGACAGGGCACAGCAGTTCTTC.